What follows describes a single TCR beta chain. This clonotype was seen a few times. This receptor's antigen is unknown. No much larger clone is present one base from it, and per-base qualities are unavailable. TCR cDNA was made using 5'RACE template switching, a step that added a universal primer site and unique molecular identifiers. Priming for cDNA synthesis came from both the TCR alpha and TCR beta constant segments. Library amplification used two PCR steps, and the second PCR step added sample barcodes and sequencing adapters. Sequencing of libraries was done on Illumina HiSeq 2500 (2x100 bp) or NovaSeq (2x150 bp). The paper's data handling went like this. MIGEC handled demultiplexing of reads and collapsing into UMI consensus sequences, while MiXCR performed V(D)J alignment. Vaccine-responding clonotypes were defined with edgeR using replicate PBMC samples, requiring FDR below 0.01 and a log2 fold change above 5 up to day 15. Each bulk clonotype was labeled CD4 or CD8 based on which sequenced repertoire, CD4 or CD8, contained the clonotype at higher abundance. Clones were called with MiXCR by TCRdb after fastp trimmed the public reads at Q25, and only in-frame beta chains were retained. All rows with the same CDR3 protein become a single entry with the most common DNA and genes. The V and J calls follow TCRdb's processing rather than the paper's. In this sample the table shows a few hundred thousand distinct CDR3 sequences, about 6.6% of which occur a single time. The leading ten clones occupy 15% to 20% of the sample.

What the treatment or condition label conveys for this sample: live attenuated yellow fever vaccine strain. At every blood-draw timepoint, two biological replicates of bulk PBMCs were collected. PBMCs were isolated from peripheral blood using a standard Ficoll-Paque protocol. TriZol was used to extract RNA from bulk PBMCs, CD4 and CD8 fractions, and dextramer-positive and dextramer-negative fractions. V is trimmed back by 4 bases and J by 4 bases, and the junction contains 10 bases that no gene match accounts for. The CDR3, cysteine through phenylalanine, is 16 amino acids long. The entry retains the CDR3 DNA only, 48 bases that are in frame from base 1. The germline V gene yields SGHVS for CDR1 and FQNEAQ for CDR2. These data come from a study of T cells after yellow fever vaccination (dated by TCRdb to between 2018 and 2021). With regard to the full study: The SMART-Seq v4 Ultra Low Input RNA kit was used to prepare libraries from fractions with low cell numbers. To follow T-cell clones before and after both primary and booster YFV17D yellow fever vaccination, bulk TCR alpha and beta repertoires underwent longitudinal sequencing. Two healthy male donors, one aged 18 to 29 and one aged 30 to 40 years, made up the cohort. Bulk PBMC replicates and cell subsets were isolated from blood drawn at multiple timepoints before and after both primary and secondary immunization. What the authors observed across the whole study: Computational filtering was needed because FACS-sorted repertoires could contain abundant contaminating clonotypes from the bulk population. The secondary T-cell response was found to be weaker but faster than the primary response, with a peak reached on day 5 rather than on day 15. Most clones expanded after primary vaccination (almost 97% of CD4 and around nine tenths of CD8) were re-detected after the booster, suggesting that broad memory maintenance occurred. A small share of clonotypes was detected in both CD4 and CD8 compartments, with the overlap likely arising from convergent recombination. Because the study included only a couple of donors, the extent to which the findings can be generalized is limited.

The rearrangement joined TRBV7-8 to TRBJ2-1, and 7 junction bases match TRBD1. This TCR was sampled from a man aged 18 to 30 who received the YFV17D yellow fever vaccine. Sequences were derived from PBMCs, sampled approximately 40 days after the first yellow fever vaccination. The CDR3 has the sequence CASSYRQGQGYNEQFF. The nucleotide sequence is given as TGTGCCAGCAGCTACAGACAGGGTCAGGGGTACAATGAGCAGTTCTTC.